This T cell receptor beta chain was sequenced during a study of response to subunit inactivated influenza vaccine. Regarding the study as a whole: Few new T cells, the authors suggested, are recruited by each seasonal influenza vaccination.

The CDR3 is made up of 15 amino acids. Germline CDR1 and CDR2: MNHEY and SVGEGT. V shed 4 bases and J 3 bases; nucleotides not matched to a gene: 1. TCRdb independently ran MiXCR on the RT-PCR reads; one entry per CDR3 protein. The sample has 200,000 to 250,000 distinct CDR3 sequences, more than 9% seen once. Comments on this clonotype: What it binds is not known. This may arise from a read error, as a much more abundant clone is one base away.

This rearrangement joins TRBV6-2 or TRBV6-3 to TRBJ2-1, with 12 positions matching TRBD2. Sequenced material: non-naive T cells sorted from PBMCs, taken around 14 days before vaccination. This receptor was obtained from a man aged 50 to 60 who received an inactivated influenza vaccine. CDR3 nucleotides: TGTGCCAGCAGTTCTAGCGGGGGGGTCTACAATGAGCAGTTCTTC. This translates into CASSSSGGVYNEQFF.